The sequence of this T cell receptor beta chain was determined in a study of blood T cell repertoires in COVID-19. This CDR3 spans 17 amino acids. Germline V gene sequence: CDR1 LGHNA, CDR2 YNFKEQ. Authors' data handling: Estimation of nucleated cell counts was performed using reference gene primer amplification. Clones were sequenced by immunoSEQ multiplex PCR, and TCRdb holds only the in-frame ones, with some missing. The V and J calls and the clone size are those of that table, but D and trimming were determined from the DNA. The sample has approximately 180,000 clones; approximately 80% are singletons. Concerning this clone itself: Given a much more abundant clone one base away, this may be a read error.

The J gene is TRBJ1-2, the V gene TRBV4-2; 10 bases map to TRBD1. The TCR comes from a woman older than 75 with COVID-19, enrolled during active disease. Specimen: peripheral blood. This CDR3 is CASSPGTGVRNIYGCTF. The CDR3 DNA is TGTGCCAGCAGCCCCGGGACAGGGGTTAGGAACATCTATGGCTGCACCTTC.